This T cell receptor beta chain was recovered during a study of cytomegalovirus exposure and HLA in healthy donors. Findings and caveats of the study: HLA restriction was apparent for most CMV-associated TCR beta chains in a later analysis. For presence/absence analyses, sequencing depth was assumed to be roughly uniform across donors. In vitro checks showed that a few CMV-associated chains really do target CMV antigens. Among donors in an Asian-associated ancestry cluster, a later analysis reportedly found fewer N-insertions than the roughly 610-donor mean.

With 60 Vbeta and 13 Jbeta primers, the PCR was carried out. Here immunoSEQ multiplex PCR was the method, and the copy in TCRdb shows in-frame clones only, minus some. Counted here are 100,000 to 150,000 clones, 83% occurring once; the ten biggest clones make up more than 3.5%. The table lists this clone with a count of one. Antigen specificity is unknown. The specimen sequenced was PBMCs. This TCR derives from a woman aged 40 to 50 in good health and CMV-seropositive.

The CDR3 reads CASSSVSGSNYEQYF. CDR3 bases: TGTGCCAGCAGCTCCGTAAGCGGGAGTAACTACGAGCAGTACTTC. The chain joins TRBV7-2 to TRBJ2-7; TRBD2 matches at 8 bases. Germline V CDR1 and CDR2: SGHTA, FQGNSA. V lost 4 bases, J lost 3 bases, and 8 bases stayed unmatched. This CDR3 comprises 15 residues. Drawing the rest from reference TRBV7-2 and TRBJ2-7, the complete variable domain is GAGVSQSPSNKVTEKGKDVELRCDPISGHTALYWYRQSLGQGLEFLIYFQGNSAPDKSGLPSDRFSAERTGGSVSTLTIQRTQQEDSAVYLCASSSVSGSNYEQYFGPGTRLTVT.